The 32 T cell receptor beta chains in this list originate from one sample, sequenced in a study of control samples from healthy donors and cancer patients. Some clones are missing from TCRdb's copy, which holds only in-frame ones; the method was immunoSEQ multiplex PCR. There are roughly 220,000 clones in the sample; about 95% occur only once, and about 1.6% lies in the top ten. Sequencing used blood. The receptors derive from a man aged 50-59 years in good health.

The CDR3 coding sequence is TGTGCCAGCAGCTTACAAGAGACCGGGGAGCTGTTTTTT. Residues: CASSLQETGELFF. V and J are TRBV7-7 and TRBJ2-2; D not certain. The germline V gene encodes CDR1 SSHAT and CDR2 FNYEAQ (reference sequence). The CDR3 loop spans 13 amino acids. V lost 2 bases and J 5 bases, leaving 6 bases between the germline ends.

Concerning this clone itself: Distinct nucleotide sequences in the sample also encode this CDR3. This chain connects TRBV24-1 to TRBJ2-5; D is ambiguous. V was trimmed by 3 bases and J by 5 bases, leaving 12 bases between them. The CDR3 spans 14 residues. Germline CDR1 KGHDR, CDR2 SFDVKD. The CDR3 is CATSDQTSEETQYF. CDR3 sequence (DNA): TGTGCCACCAGTGATCAAACGTCAGAGGAGACCCAGTACTTC.

This clone was recorded only once. V gene TRBV12-3 or TRBV12-4 combines with J gene TRBJ2-2; no clear D. The CDR3 has 13 amino acids. The V end lost 6 bases, the J end lost 0 bases, and 5 bases lay between the germline ends. CDR3: CASRRSNTGELFF. The CDR3 DNA reads as TGTGCCAGCAGGAGATCGAACACCGGGGAGCTGTTTTTT.

This clone was observed once. This chain uses TRBV19 with TRBJ1-1; TRBD1 matches 8 bases. CDR1 is LNHDA, CDR2 SQIVND, per germline (reference sequence). CDR3 length equals 14 residues. After removal of 7 bases from V and 5 bases from J, the junction contained 9 bases not matched to a gene. This chain's CDR3 is CASIDRGVRTEAFF. The CDR3 DNA is TGTGCCAGTATAGACAGGGGTGTTAGGACTGAAGCTTTCTTT.

CDR3 nucleotide sequence: TGTGCCAGTCGGACCACGGTTGCATCCGGTAGTGGCTCCTACAATGAGCAGTTCTTC. This codes for CASRTTVASGSGSYNEQFF. The gene calls are TRBV19 and TRBJ2-1, with D hard to call. The CDR3 consists of 19 residues. Trimming cost V 8 bases and J 0 bases, with 26 bases left between them. CDR1 and CDR2 from the germline V gene are LNHDA and SQIVND (reference sequence).

This sequence joins TRBV19 and TRBJ2-1; D unresolved. Germline values: CDR1 LNHDA, CDR2 SQIVND (reference sequence). Trimming pared 0 bases from V and 1 base from J, leaving 7 bases between. The CDR3 extends over 15 amino acids. The chain's CDR3 is CASSIEARSYNEQFF. CDR3 bases: TGTGCCAGTAGTATAGAGGCCCGATCCTACAATGAGCAGTTCTTC. The full variable domain, rest sourced from reference TRBV19 and TRBJ2-1, is DGGITQSPKYLFRKEGQNVTLSCEQNLNHDAMYWYRQDPGQGLRLIYYSQIVNDFQKGDIAEGYSVSREKKESFPLTVTSAQKNPTAFYLCASSIEARSYNEQFFGPGTRLTVL.

As for this clone: Additional DNA sequences in this sample encode the identical CDR3. The CDR3 region has the DNA TGTGCCAGCTCACCACAAGGGAACACCGGGGAGCTGTTTTTT. Its translation: CASSPQGNTGELFF. The chain employs TRBV18 and TRBJ2-2; D is uncertain. CDR3 length equals 14 residues. With 1 base removed from V and 1 base from J, the gap between germline ends came to 4 bases. The germline CDR1 and CDR2 sequences are KGHSH and LQKENI. Complete variable domain (other parts from reference TRBV18 and TRBJ2-2): NAGVMQNPRHLVRRRGQEARLRCSPMKGHSHVYWYRQLPEEGLKFMVYLQKENIIDESGMPKERFSAEFPKEGPSILRIQQVVRGDSAAYFCASSPQGNTGELFFGEGSRLTVL.

This clone was counted a few times. Other DNA sequences of this sample code for an identical CDR3. The rearrangement uses TRBV27 and TRBJ2-3; 12 bases are shared with TRBD2. This CDR3 has 16 amino acids. The ends lost 0 bases at V and 3 bases at J; junction bases unmatched: 1. CDR1 is MNHEY and CDR2 is SMNVEV in the germline V gene (reference sequence). CDR3 bases: TGTGCCAGCAGTTTATCCCTAGCGGGGGGGACAGATACGCAGTATTTT. Its translation: CASSLSLAGGTDTQYF.

This chain connects TRBV4-1 to TRBJ2-7, with unresolved D. Germline-derived CDR1 and CDR2 are MGHRA and YSYEKL. V lost 0 bases, J lost 3 bases, and 6 bases lay in between. The CDR3 loop spans 13 amino acids. The CDR3 DNA is TGCGCCAGCAGCCAAGAAGTACGCTACGAGCAGTACTTC. This translates into CASSQEVRYEQYF.

The CDR3 loop is CASSDQASGNTIYF. The CDR3 nucleotides are TGTGCCAGCAGTGACCAGGCCTCTGGAAACACCATATATTTT. The genes are TRBV2 and TRBJ1-3, with D unresolved. Germline values: CDR1 SNHLY, CDR2 FYNNEI. This CDR3 region has 14 residues. The V end lost 3 bases, the J end lost 0 bases, and 6 bases lay between the germline ends.

V is TRBV11-3 and J is TRBJ2-1; TRBD2 matches at 9 bases. The germline V gene encodes CDR1 SGHNT and CDR2 YENEEA. V was clipped by 2 bases and J by 5 bases; unmatched bases: 4. This CDR3 has 15 amino acids. Written as DNA, the CDR3 is TGTGCCAGCAGCTTAAGCCTAGCGGGGAACAATGAGCAGTTCTTC. Protein product: CASSLSLAGNNEQFF.

The chain employs TRBV30 and TRBJ1-6, with 8 nucleotides matching TRBD1. Per the germline V gene, CDR1 is GTSNPN and CDR2 is SVGIG (reference sequence). The junction had 5 bases not matched to a gene; V was cut back by 3 bases and J by 10 bases. There are 13 residues in the CDR3. The CDR3 region has the DNA TGTGCCTGGAGGTCACAGGGGGGATCACCCCTCCACTTT. It translates to CAWRSQGGSPLHF.

This clone was detected once. The chain uses TRBV3-1 (or the pseudogene TRBV3-2) and TRBJ1-1; 11 bases are a match to TRBD1. From germline, CDR1 is LGHDT and CDR2 YNNKEL (reference sequence). The CDR3 totals 18 residues. Germline trimming cut 4 bases from V and 0 bases from J; bases unmatched to any gene: 10. CDR3 in amino acids: CASSRIGTGGSMNTEAFF. The CDR3 bases are TGTGCCAGCAGCCGCATAGGGACAGGGGGATCCATGAACACTGAAGCTTTCTTT.

This clone was counted a single time. The chain recombines TRBV10-2 with TRBJ1-2, with unresolved D. The germline CDR1 and CDR2 sequences are WSHSY and SAAADI. With 5 bases removed from V and 4 bases from J, the gap between germline ends came to 17 bases. The CDR3 totals 15 residues. CDR3 protein: CASSPGHKSPYGYTF. In DNA form, the CDR3 reads TGCGCCAGCAGTCCGGGCCACAAATCTCCCTATGGCTACACCTTC.

V is TRBV6-6 and J is TRBJ2-2; no clear D. Germline CDR1 is MNHNY and CDR2 is SVGAGI (reference sequence). Trimming took off 7 bases at V and 4 bases at J, with 10 bases between the two ends. The CDR3 consists of 13 residues. CDR3 nucleotides: TGTGCCAGCACCGGACCTACCACCGGGGAGCTGTTTTTT. This translates into CASTGPTTGELFF.

This rearrangement joins TRBV3-1 (or the pseudogene TRBV3-2) to TRBJ2-5; 7 nucleotides match TRBD2. The V segment lost 4 bases and the J segment 7 bases; nucleotides outside the gene matches: 9. This CDR3 is 14 amino acids long. CDR1 and CDR2 (germline): LGHDT, YNNKEL (reference sequence). For the CDR3, the DNA is TGTGCCAGCAGCCCTAATCCGGGGGAGGGGACCCAGTACTTC. It yields the protein CASSPNPGEGTQYF.

V usage is TRBV19 and J usage is TRBJ1-2; D ambiguous. Trimming shortened V by 1 base and J by 4 bases, and 10 bases separated the two germline ends. Per the germline V gene, CDR1 is LNHDA and CDR2 is SQIVND (reference sequence). The CDR3 loop spans 14 amino acids. The CDR3 here is CASSIGRVFYGYTF. CDR3 nucleotide sequence: TGTGCCAGTAGTATAGGTCGAGTCTTCTATGGCTACACCTTC.

The J gene is TRBJ2-7, the V gene TRBV6-5, with D perhaps matching TRBD2 (6 bases). V was cut by 6 bases and J by 5 bases, with 11 bases left in between. The germline gives CDR1 MNHEY, CDR2 SVGAGI. The CDR3 is made up of 12 amino acids. The CDR3 sequence is CASSRTGDEQYF. The CDR3 DNA sequence: TGTGCCAGCAGCCGCACGGGGGACGAGCAGTACTTC.

This chain joins TRBV2 and TRBJ2-1, with 9 bases lining up with TRBD2. Germline trimming cut 6 bases from V and 4 bases from J; bases unmatched to any gene: 7. Germline V gives CDR1 SNHLY, CDR2 FYNNEI. The CDR3 is 15 amino acids. This chain's CDR3 is CASRAGTSTYNEQFF. As DNA, the CDR3 is TGTGCCAGCAGGGCCGGGACTAGCACTTACAATGAGCAGTTCTTC.

The chain links TRBV9 to TRBJ2-7, with TRBD2 matching over 13 bases. The length of the CDR3 is 16 residues. V was clipped by 0 bases and J by 5 bases; unmatched bases: 5. Per the germline V gene, CDR1 is SGDLS and CDR2 is YYNGEE. The CDR3 DNA reads TGTGCCAGCAGCGTAGCTACTAGCGGGGGGGCCCACGAGCAGTACTTC. Translated, it gives CASSVATSGGAHEQYF. The complete variable domain, with remaining parts taken from reference TRBV9 and TRBJ2-7, reads DSGVTQTPKHLITATGQRVTLRCSPRSGDLSVYWYQQSLDQGLQFLIQYYNGEERAKGNILERFSAQQFPDLHSELNLSSLELGDSALYFCASSVATSGGAHEQYFGPGTRLTVT.

This chain uses TRBV5-6 with TRBJ2-7; 7 bases are a match to TRBD1. V dropped 3 bases and J dropped 2; count of bases not matched to a gene: 17. From germline, CDR1 is SGHDT and CDR2 YYEEEE. The CDR3 spans 18 residues. In nucleotides, the CDR3 is TGTGCCAGCAGCTCAATGGGGAAGGGGACAGACGACCCCTACGAGCAGTACGTC. As protein: CASSSMGKGTDDPYEQYV.

The chain employs TRBV6-6 and TRBJ2-1, with 7 bases identical to TRBD1. Trimming took 5 bases from V and 8 from J; bases not matched to a gene: 6. The CDR3 is made up of 13 amino acids. Germline CDR1 is MNHNY and CDR2 is SVGAGI (reference sequence). The CDR3: CASSPQGEHEQFF. CDR3 in DNA: TGTGCCAGCAGTCCCCAGGGGGAACATGAGCAGTTCTTC.

V is TRBV27 and J is TRBJ1-6; D possibly corresponds to TRBD1 (5 bases). V lost 5 bases, J lost 7 bases, and 15 bases lay in between. The germline V gene encodes CDR1 MNHEY and CDR2 SMNVEV (reference sequence). The CDR3 runs 15 residues. This CDR3 is CASSPRTRPNSPLHF. The CDR3 DNA is TGTGCCAGCAGTCCGAGGACAAGGCCAAATTCACCCCTCCACTTT.

The gene calls are TRBV12-2 and TRBJ2-7; the D call of TRBD2 is as the table states it, not checked on the DNA. TRBV12-2 is given as a pseudogene. This CDR3 contains 15 residues. The chain's CDR3 is CASRFTGGYPYEQYF. CDR3 DNA: TGTGCAAGTCGTTTTACCGGGGGGTACCCCTACGAGCAGTACTTC.

This clone was observed a single time. The rearrangement links TRBV2 to TRBJ2-2; D possibly matches TRBD1 or TRBD2 (6 bases each). Trimming took off 4 bases at V and 7 bases at J, with 16 bases between the two ends. This CDR3 spans 15 amino acids. The V gene's germline CDR1 is SNHLY and CDR2 FYNNEI. The CDR3: CASSVFGGRNGELFF. As DNA, the CDR3 is TGTGCCAGCAGTGTATTTGGGGGGCGAAACGGGGAGCTGTTTTTT. Looking up the rest from reference TRBV2 and TRBJ2-2 gives the full variable domain: EPEVTQTPSHQVTQMGQEVILRCVPISNHLYFYWYRQILGQKVEFLVSFYNNEISEKSEIFDDQFSVERPDGSNFTLKIRSTKLEDSAMYFCASSVFGGRNGELFFGEGSRLTVL.

The chain joins TRBV5-5 to TRBJ2-1, with D perhaps matching TRBD1 (5 bases). This CDR3 spans 13 amino acids. The germline V gene has CDR1 SGHKS and CDR2 YYEKEE (reference sequence). V dropped 4 bases and J dropped 10 bases, with 15 bases sitting between them. CDR3 DNA sequence: TGTGCCAGCAGCCCGAATACAGGCTACGAGCAGTTCTTC. Protein product: CASSPNTGYEQFF.

The CDR3, as DNA: TGTGCCACCTCCCCAGGAAACACTGAAGCTTTCTTT. This gives the protein CATSPGNTEAFF. This chain links TRBV28 with TRBJ1-1; D is undetermined. The germline V and J ends were trimmed by 10 bases and 2 bases, with 11 bases remaining between them. The CDR3 has 12 residues. Germline assignment: CDR1 MDHEN and CDR2 SYDVKM.

This clone appeared a single time. V gene TRBV3-1 (or the pseudogene TRBV3-2) combines with J gene TRBJ1-1; no firm D call. The V end lost 0 bases, the J end lost 0 bases, and 11 bases lay between the germline ends. Looked up from germline, CDR1 is LGHDT and CDR2 is YNNKEL (reference sequence). CDR3 length equals 16 residues. CDR3 loop: CASSQEIAILNTEAFF. CDR3 sequence (DNA): TGTGCCAGCAGCCAAGAAATCGCCATATTGAACACTGAAGCTTTCTTT.

The rearrangement uses TRBV5-1 and TRBJ2-5; 11 positions match TRBD1. The CDR3 is made up of 13 amino acids. Germline CDR1 is SGHRS and CDR2 is YFSETQ. V shed 6 bases, J shed 5 bases, and the junction held 3 bases outside the gene matches. In DNA form, the CDR3 reads TGCGCCAGCACGAGGGACAGGGGGGAGACCCAGTACTTC. Amino acids: CASTRDRGETQYF.

The rearrangement joins TRBV5-6 to TRBJ2-7; TRBD2 aligns across 9 bases. This CDR3 region has 14 residues. V was clipped by 0 bases and J by 7 bases; unmatched bases: 5. The germline CDR1 and CDR2 sequences are SGHDT and YYEEEE. The CDR3 bases are TGTGCCAGCAGCTTGGGGGGACTAGCAAGGGAGCAGTACGTC. This translates into CASSLGGLAREQYV.

This chain joins TRBV6-5 and TRBJ1-6; D gene unclear. V shed 8 bases and J shed 4 bases, with 15 bases lying between them. Germline V gives CDR1 MNHEY, CDR2 SVGAGI. CDR3 length equals 15 residues. The CDR3 nucleotides read TGTGCCAGCGGCCGGCAGGATCCTTATAATTCACCCCTCCACTTT. It yields the protein CASGRQDPYNSPLHF.

The genes are TRBV3-1 (or the pseudogene TRBV3-2) and TRBJ1-2; D remains ambiguous. The CDR3 spans 13 residues. V lost 8 bases to trimming and J lost 5 bases, with 15 bases between them. CDR1 LGHDT and CDR2 YNNKEL come from the germline V gene (reference sequence). CDR3 in amino acids: CASGSPLDYGYTF. The CDR3 region has the DNA TGTGCCAGCGGCTCTCCTTTAGATTATGGCTACACCTTC.